These 15 T cell receptor beta chains were all obtained from the same sample, sequenced in a study of T cells after yellow fever vaccination. TCRdb called the 5' RACE reads again in MiXCR, with one record for every CDR3 protein. Of around 110,000 distinct CDR3 sequences listed, 6.5% to 9% were seen once; the top ten hold 25%. The input for sequencing was CD8+ T cells sorted from PBMCs, taken 45 days after the yellow fever booster vaccination. These receptor sequences come from a man aged 25-40 years who received the YFV17D yellow fever vaccine.

This chain connects TRBV12-3 or TRBV12-4 to TRBJ1-1; no clear D gene. The CDR3 has 15 amino acids. V was cut by 2 bases and J by 3 bases, with 13 bases left in between. The CDR3 coding sequence is TGTGCCAGCAGTTTATTAGGCACCAGCGACACTGAAGCTTTCTTT. This encodes CASSLLGTSDTEAFF.

This rearrangement joins TRBV15 to TRBJ1-4; 7 bases are a match to TRBD1. Germline assignment: CDR1 LNHNV and CDR2 YYDKDF (reference sequence). The CDR3 covers 16 residues. Unmatched junction bases numbered 9, after V lost 2 bases and J lost 6 bases. CDR3 loop: CATSRPDRVADEKLFF. CDR3 nucleotide sequence: TGTGCCACCAGCAGACCCGACAGGGTGGCGGATGAAAAACTGTTTTTT.

The V call is TRBV27, the J call TRBJ2-1; 7 positions agree with TRBD2. V lost 2 bases and J lost 7; bases outside the gene matches: 5. Germline CDR1 is MNHEY and CDR2 is SMNVEV (reference sequence). CDR3 length equals 14 residues. The DNA of the CDR3 is TGTGCCAGCAGTTTAGTCCTAGCGGAAAATGAGCAGTTCTTC. Its translation is CASSLVLAENEQFF.

This clonotype was picked up many times. This chain joins TRBV6-1 and TRBJ2-7; D may be TRBD2 (6 bases). There are 14 residues in the CDR3. Per germline, CDR1 MNHNS and CDR2 SASEGT. Trimming shortened V by 6 bases and J by 1 base, and 13 bases separated the two germline ends. CDR3 protein: CASSHTGTSYEQYF. Written as DNA, the CDR3 is TGTGCCAGCAGCCACACGGGGACTTCCTACGAGCAGTACTTC.

This clonotype was seen ten or more times. CDR3 sequence reads: CASSPRQGDEAFF. In nucleotides, the CDR3 is TGCGCCAGCAGCCCCCGACAGGGCGATGAAGCTTTCTTT. The chain recombines TRBV4-3 with TRBJ1-1; TRBD1 matches at 7 bases. The trim removed 4 bases at V and 7 bases at J, leaving 6 bases unmatched. This CDR3 has 13 amino acids. Germline V lookup: CDR1 LGHNA, CDR2 YSLEER.

CDR3 sequence (DNA): TGTGCCACCGCGGGGGTCAGGGGGGTCACCGGCTATGAGCAGTTCTTC. Translating it yields CATAGVRGVTGYEQFF. The chain combines TRBV15 with TRBJ2-1; D is tentatively TRBD1 or TRBD2 (7 bases each). Trimming stripped 8 bases from V and 8 bases from J, with 25 bases between. This CDR3 contains 16 residues. Germline V lookup: CDR1 LNHNV, CDR2 YYDKDF (reference sequence).

There are many counts of this clonotype. In nucleotides, the CDR3 is TGTGCCAGCAGCTTAGTTGGCACGCTAGCGAGCTACAATGAGCAGTTCTTC. Amino acid sequence: CASSLVGTLASYNEQFF. The chain carries TRBV7-8 and TRBJ2-1, with a tentative D call TRBD2 (6 bases). Germline V gives CDR1 SGHVS, CDR2 FQNEAQ. V dropped 1 base and J dropped 3 bases, with 16 bases sitting between them. The CDR3 contains 17 residues. Drawing the rest from reference TRBV7-8 and TRBJ2-1, the complete variable domain is GAGVSQSPRYKVAKRGQDVALRCDPISGHVSLFWYQQALGQGPEFLTYFQNEAQLDKSGLPSDRFFAERPEGSVSTLKIQRTQQEDSAVYLCASSLVGTLASYNEQFFGPGTRLTVL.

The sample holds many counts of this clonotype. The V gene is TRBV9, the J gene TRBJ2-1; D call uncertain. The germline V gene encodes CDR1 SGDLS and CDR2 YYNGEE. V lost 3 bases to trimming and J lost 4 bases, with 17 bases between them. The CDR3 contains 16 residues. CDR3 amino acids: CASSALGRLGYNEQFF. The CDR3 bases are TGTGCCAGCAGCGCCTTGGGAAGGCTGGGATACAATGAGCAGTTCTTC.

This clonotype came up many times. The genes are TRBV7-9 and TRBJ1-5, with a weak D call TRBD1 (6 bases). The V end lost 5 bases, the J end lost 6 bases, and 14 bases lay between the germline ends. The CDR3 is 14 residues long. Germline V lookup: CDR1 SEHNR, CDR2 FQNEAQ (reference sequence). For the CDR3, the DNA is TGTGCCAGCAGCCCAGGGGATATCGTTCAGCCCCAGCATTTT. Translated, it gives CASSPGDIVQPQHF.

CDR3 sequence reads: CASSFSGLADNEQFF. Here the CDR3 DNA reads TGTGCCAGCAGTTTCTCGGGACTAGCGGACAATGAGCAGTTCTTC. V gene TRBV2 combines with J gene TRBJ2-1; 11 nucleotides align to TRBD2. Trimming took 5 bases from V and 5 from J; bases not matched to a gene: 5. The CDR3 sequence is 15 residues long. CDR1 is SNHLY, CDR2 FYNNEI, per germline.

This clonotype came up a few times. The rearrangement joins TRBV6-5 to TRBJ2-1; D ambiguous. This CDR3 has 13 residues. With 0 bases removed from V and 9 bases from J, the gap between germline ends came to 9 bases. Germline V gene lookup returns CDR1 MNHEY and CDR2 SVGAGI. The CDR3 DNA sequence: TGTGCCAGCAGTTACTCTACCCTCTCTGAGCAGTTCTTC. It yields the protein CASSYSTLSEQFF.

This clonotype was picked up many times. This sequence joins TRBV6-4 and TRBJ1-5, with D tentatively TRBD1 (5 bases). Trimming took 3 bases from V and 4 from J, leaving 13 bases between them. The CDR3 consists of 15 residues. Germline CDR1 reads MRHNA; CDR2 reads SNTAGT. As DNA, the CDR3 is TGTGCCAGCAGTGAGAATTGGGGGAGGAATCAGCCCCAGCATTTT. It translates to CASSENWGRNQPQHF.

V is TRBV24-1 and J is TRBJ2-7; 11 nucleotides align to TRBD1. Germline CDR1 reads KGHDR; CDR2 reads SFDVKD. Unmatched junction bases numbered 1, after V lost 5 bases and J lost 5 bases. The CDR3 extends over 13 amino acids. CDR3 protein: CATSGTGGNEQYF. The DNA for the CDR3 is TGTGCCACCAGTGGGACAGGGGGCAACGAGCAGTACTTC.

The V call is TRBV27, the J call TRBJ2-7, with D perhaps TRBD2 (6 bases). Germline CDR1 reads MNHEY; CDR2 reads SMNVEV (reference sequence). The CDR3 has 17 amino acids. V shed 5 bases and J shed 0 bases, with 20 bases lying between them. The CDR3 DNA reads TGTGCCAGCAGTCCCATCGGCGGCGGGGTGAGCTCCTACGAGCAGTACTTC. Translation gives CASSPIGGGVSSYEQYF.

This clonotype was observed many times. This chain joins TRBV14 and TRBJ2-3; D remains unclear. CDR3 size: 13 residues. Germline CDR1 SGHDN, CDR2 FVKESK. V was clipped by 1 base and J by 4 bases, with 6 bases between them. The CDR3 loop is CASSQVGADTQYF. CDR3 sequence (DNA): TGTGCCAGCAGCCAAGTCGGTGCAGATACGCAGTATTTT.